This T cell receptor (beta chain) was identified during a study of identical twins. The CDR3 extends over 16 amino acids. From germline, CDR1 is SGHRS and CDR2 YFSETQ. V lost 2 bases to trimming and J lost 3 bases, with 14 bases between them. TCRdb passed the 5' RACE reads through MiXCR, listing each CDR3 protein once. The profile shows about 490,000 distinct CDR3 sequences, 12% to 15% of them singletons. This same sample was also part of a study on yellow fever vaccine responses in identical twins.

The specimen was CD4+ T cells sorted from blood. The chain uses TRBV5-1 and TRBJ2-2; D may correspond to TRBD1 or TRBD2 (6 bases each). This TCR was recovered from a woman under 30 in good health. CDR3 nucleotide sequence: TGCGCCAGCAGCTTACGCGGGACACCGTACACCGGGGAGCTGTTTTTT. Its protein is CASSLRGTPYTGELFF.